This T cell receptor (beta chain) was observed in a study of PD-L1 blockade in urothelial cancer. Here immunoSEQ multiplex PCR was the method, and the copy in TCRdb shows in-frame clones only, minus some. This table has 50,000 or so clones, 86% appearing once. The time point denotes: pretreatment peripheral blood. This clone was picked up a small number of times. The material was PBMCs, obtained around atezolizumab (anti-PD-L1) treatment. The sequence was obtained from a man aged 55-75 years with urothelial cancer.

Written as DNA, the CDR3 is TGTGCCAGCAGACCAAGTGCTGGGCCTGAAGTGATTCGGCAGTACTTC. Protein sequence: CASRPSAGPEVIRQYF. The chain links TRBV2 to TRBJ2-7, with D unclear. The V gene lost 6 bases and the J gene lost 9 bases, with 27 bases spanning the gap. Germline CDR1 reads SNHLY; CDR2 reads FYNNEI. This CDR3 has 16 amino acids.